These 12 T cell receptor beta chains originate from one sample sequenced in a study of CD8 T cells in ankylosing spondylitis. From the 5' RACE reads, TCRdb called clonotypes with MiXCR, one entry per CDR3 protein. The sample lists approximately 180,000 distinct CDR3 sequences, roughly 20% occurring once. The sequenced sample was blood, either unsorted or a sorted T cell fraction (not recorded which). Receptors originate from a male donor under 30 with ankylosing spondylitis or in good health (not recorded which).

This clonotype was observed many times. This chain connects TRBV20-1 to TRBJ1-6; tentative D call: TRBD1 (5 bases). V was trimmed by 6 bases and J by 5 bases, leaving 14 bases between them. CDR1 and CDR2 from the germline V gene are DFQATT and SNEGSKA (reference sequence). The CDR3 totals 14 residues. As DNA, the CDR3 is TGCAGTGCAACCTACGGGGCTGATAATTCACCCCTCCACTTT. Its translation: CSATYGADNSPLHF.

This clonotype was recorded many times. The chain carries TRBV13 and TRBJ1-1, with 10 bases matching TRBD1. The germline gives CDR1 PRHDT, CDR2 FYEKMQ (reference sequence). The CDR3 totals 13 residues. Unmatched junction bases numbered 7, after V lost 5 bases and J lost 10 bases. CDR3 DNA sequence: TGTGCCAGCAGCGGGACAGGGGTACGGGGAGCTTTCTTT. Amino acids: CASSGTGVRGAFF.

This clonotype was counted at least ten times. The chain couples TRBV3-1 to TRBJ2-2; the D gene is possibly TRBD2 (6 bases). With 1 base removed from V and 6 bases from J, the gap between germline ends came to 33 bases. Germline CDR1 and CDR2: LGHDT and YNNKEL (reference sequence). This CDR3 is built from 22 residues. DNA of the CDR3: TGTGCCAGCAGCCAAGGCTGGGAGGCTCGATTGGCAACCGGAACAAGGGCCGGGGAGCTGTTTTTT. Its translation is CASSQGWEARLATGTRAGELFF.

In DNA, the CDR3 is TGCAGCGCGTGGGGACTAGCACTCTCCTACGAGCAGTACGTC. Amino acids: CSAWGLALSYEQYV. The genes are TRBV29-1 and TRBJ2-7; 9 bases match TRBD2. V dropped 7 bases and J dropped 0; count of bases not matched to a gene: 7. The V gene's germline CDR1 is SQVTM and CDR2 ANQGSEA. There are 14 residues in the CDR3.

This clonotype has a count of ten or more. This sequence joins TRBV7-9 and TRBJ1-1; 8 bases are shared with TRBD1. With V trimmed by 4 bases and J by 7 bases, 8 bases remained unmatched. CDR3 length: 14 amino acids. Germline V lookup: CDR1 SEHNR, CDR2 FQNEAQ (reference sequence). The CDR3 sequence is CASSSRTGSYEAFF. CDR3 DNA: TGTGCCAGCAGCTCGAGGACAGGGTCCTATGAAGCTTTCTTT.

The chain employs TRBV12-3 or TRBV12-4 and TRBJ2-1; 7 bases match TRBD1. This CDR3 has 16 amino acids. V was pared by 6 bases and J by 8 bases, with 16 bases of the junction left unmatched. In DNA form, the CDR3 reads TGTGCCAGCAGCCATAGTCCCGGGACAGTAGTGGATGAGCAGTTCTTC. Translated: CASSHSPGTVVDEQFF.

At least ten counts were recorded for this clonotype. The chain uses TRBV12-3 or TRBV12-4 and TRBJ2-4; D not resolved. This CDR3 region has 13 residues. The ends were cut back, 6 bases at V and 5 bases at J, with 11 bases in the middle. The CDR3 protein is CASSLIGENIQYF. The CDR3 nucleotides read TGTGCCAGCAGCCTCATTGGGGAAAACATTCAGTACTTC.

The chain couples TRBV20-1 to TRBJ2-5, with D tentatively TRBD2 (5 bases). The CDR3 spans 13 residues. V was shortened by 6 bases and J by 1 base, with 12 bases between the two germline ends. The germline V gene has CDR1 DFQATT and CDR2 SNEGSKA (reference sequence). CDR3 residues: CSAYAGSQETQYF. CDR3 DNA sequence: TGCAGTGCGTACGCGGGTTCCCAAGAGACCCAGTACTTC.

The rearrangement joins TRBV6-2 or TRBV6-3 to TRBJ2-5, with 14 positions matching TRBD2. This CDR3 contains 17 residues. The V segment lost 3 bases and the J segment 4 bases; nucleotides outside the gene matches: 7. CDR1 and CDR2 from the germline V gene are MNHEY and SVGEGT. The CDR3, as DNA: TGTGCCAGCAGTTATGAGGGACTAGCGGGAGTTGGAGAGACCCAGTACTTC. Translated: CASSYEGLAGVGETQYF.

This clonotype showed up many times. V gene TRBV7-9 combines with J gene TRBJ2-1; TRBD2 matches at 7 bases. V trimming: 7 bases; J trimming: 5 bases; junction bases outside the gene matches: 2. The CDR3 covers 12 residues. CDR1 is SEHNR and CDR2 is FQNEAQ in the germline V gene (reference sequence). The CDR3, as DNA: TGTGCCAGCACACTAGCGAACAATGAGCAGTTCTTC. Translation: CASTLANNEQFF.

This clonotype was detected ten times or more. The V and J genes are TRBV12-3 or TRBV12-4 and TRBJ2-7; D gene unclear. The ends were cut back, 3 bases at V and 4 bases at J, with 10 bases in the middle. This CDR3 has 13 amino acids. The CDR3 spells CASSLRSVYEQYF. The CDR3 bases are TGTGCCAGCAGTTTGAGGTCCGTTTACGAGCAGTACTTC.

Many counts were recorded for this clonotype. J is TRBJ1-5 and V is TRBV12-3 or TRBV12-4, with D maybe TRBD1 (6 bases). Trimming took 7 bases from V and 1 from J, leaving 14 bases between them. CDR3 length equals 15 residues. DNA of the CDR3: TGTGCCAGCACCCTACTGGGGGGCAGCAATCAGCCCCAGCATTTT. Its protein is CASTLLGGSNQPQHF.